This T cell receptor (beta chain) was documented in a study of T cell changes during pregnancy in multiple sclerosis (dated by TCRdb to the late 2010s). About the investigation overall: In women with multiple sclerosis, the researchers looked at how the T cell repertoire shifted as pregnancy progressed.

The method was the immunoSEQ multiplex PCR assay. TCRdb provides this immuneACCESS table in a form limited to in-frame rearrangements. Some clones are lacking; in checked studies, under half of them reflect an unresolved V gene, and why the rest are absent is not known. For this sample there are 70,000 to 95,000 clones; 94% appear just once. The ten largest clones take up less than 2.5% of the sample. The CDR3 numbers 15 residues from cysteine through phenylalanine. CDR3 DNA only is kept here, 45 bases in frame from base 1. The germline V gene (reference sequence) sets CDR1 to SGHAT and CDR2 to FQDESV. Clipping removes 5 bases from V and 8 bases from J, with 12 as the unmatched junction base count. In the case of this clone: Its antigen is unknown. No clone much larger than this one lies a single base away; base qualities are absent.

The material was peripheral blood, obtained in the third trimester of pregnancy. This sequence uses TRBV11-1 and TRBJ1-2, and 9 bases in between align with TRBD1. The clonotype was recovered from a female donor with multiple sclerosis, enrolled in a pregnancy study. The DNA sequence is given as TGTGCCAGCAGCCAAGCGCACAGGGGGCATTTCGGCTACACCTTC. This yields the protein CASSQAHRGHFGYTF.